This T cell receptor beta chain was retrieved from a study of shared clonotypes between healthy human individuals. The study's findings and limits: At large depth, rarefaction still showed sorted-subset sequencing to be incomplete. Compared with clonotypes that all four donors shared, non-shared clonotypes had lower generation probabilities.

The CDR3 runs to 12 residues. V was pared by 4 bases and J by 0 bases, with 3 bases between. The germline V gene has CDR1 MDHEN and CDR2 SYDVKM. The method was immunoSEQ multiplex PCR; TCRdb's version includes in-frame clones alone and lacks a portion of them. The sample has approximately 2.4 million clones, approximately 95% seen once. As to this clone: The antigen is undetermined.

This sequence joins TRBV28 and TRBJ1-2; D call uncertain. Sequencing was performed on naive CD4+ T cells sorted from blood. As for subset: CD45RA+ positively selected. The clonotype originates from a man aged 18-30 years in good health. The CDR3 region is CASSWANYGYTF. The CDR3 bases are TGTGCCAGCAGTTGGGCTAACTATGGCTACACCTTC.